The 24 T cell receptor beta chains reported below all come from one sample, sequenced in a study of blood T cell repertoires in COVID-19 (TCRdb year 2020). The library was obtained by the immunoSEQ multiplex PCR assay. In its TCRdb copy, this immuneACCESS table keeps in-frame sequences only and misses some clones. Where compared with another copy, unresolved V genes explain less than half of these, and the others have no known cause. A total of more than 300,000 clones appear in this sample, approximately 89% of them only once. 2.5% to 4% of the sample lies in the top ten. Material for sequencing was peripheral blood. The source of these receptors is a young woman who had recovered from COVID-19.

The CDR3 nucleotides are TGTGCCAGCACCCCGAGTCATAGTTCAGATACGCAGTATTTT. Translated: CASTPSHSSDTQYF. The chain joins TRBV7-2 to TRBJ2-3; D call uncertain. The germline gives CDR1 SGHTA, CDR2 FQGNSA. This CDR3 has 14 residues. The ends were cut back, 7 bases at V and 4 bases at J, with 15 bases in the middle.

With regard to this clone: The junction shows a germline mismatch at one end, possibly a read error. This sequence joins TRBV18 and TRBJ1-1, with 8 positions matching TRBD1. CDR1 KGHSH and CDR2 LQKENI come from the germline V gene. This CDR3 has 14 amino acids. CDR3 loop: CASLPGQGNTEAFF. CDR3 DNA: TGTGCCAGCTTACCAGGACAGGGGAACACTGAAGCTTTCTTT.

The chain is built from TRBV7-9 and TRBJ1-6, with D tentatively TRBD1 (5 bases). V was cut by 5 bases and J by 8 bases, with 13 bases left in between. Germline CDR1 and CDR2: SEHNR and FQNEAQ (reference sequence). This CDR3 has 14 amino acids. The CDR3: CASSIGGRDSPLHF. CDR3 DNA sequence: TGTGCCAGCAGCATTGGGGGGAGAGATTCACCCCTCCACTTT. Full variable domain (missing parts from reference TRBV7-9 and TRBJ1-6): DTGVSQNPRHKITKRGQNVTFRCDPISEHNRLYWYRQTLGQGPEFLTYFQNEAQLEKSRLLSDRFSAERPKGSFSTLEIQRTEQGDSAMYLCASSIGGRDSPLHFGNGTRLTVT.

CDR3: CATSDEYQETQYF. The CDR3 nucleotides read TGTGCCACCAGTGATGAGTACCAAGAGACCCAGTACTTC. The V call is TRBV24-1, the J call TRBJ2-5; D remains ambiguous. CDR1 and CDR2 from the germline V gene are KGHDR and SFDVKD. Trimming pared 3 bases from V and 0 bases from J, leaving 4 bases between. CDR3 length: 13 residues.

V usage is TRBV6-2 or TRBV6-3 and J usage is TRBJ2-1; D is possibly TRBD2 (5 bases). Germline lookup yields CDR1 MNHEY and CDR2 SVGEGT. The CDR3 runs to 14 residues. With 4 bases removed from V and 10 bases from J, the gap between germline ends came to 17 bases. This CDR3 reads CASSFPPTRGEQFF. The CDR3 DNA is TGTGCCAGCAGTTTCCCCCCTACTAGAGGGGAGCAGTTCTTC.

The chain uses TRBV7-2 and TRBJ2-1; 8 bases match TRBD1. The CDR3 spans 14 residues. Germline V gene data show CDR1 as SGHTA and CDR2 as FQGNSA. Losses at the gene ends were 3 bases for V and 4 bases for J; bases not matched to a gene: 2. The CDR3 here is CASSFDRGYNEQFF. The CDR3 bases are TGTGCCAGCAGCTTCGACAGGGGATACAATGAGCAGTTCTTC.

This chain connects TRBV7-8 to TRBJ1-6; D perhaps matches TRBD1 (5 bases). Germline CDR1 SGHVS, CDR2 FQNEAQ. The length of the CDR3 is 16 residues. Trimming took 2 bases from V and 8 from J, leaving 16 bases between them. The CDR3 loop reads CASSLLQGGEHSPLHF. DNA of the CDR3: TGTGCCAGCAGCTTATTGCAGGGAGGAGAACATTCACCCCTCCACTTT.

As DNA, the CDR3 is TGCGCCAGCAGCTTGGGGGCGGGGGCGAACACTGAAGCTTTCTTT. Residues: CASSLGAGANTEAFF. The J gene is TRBJ1-1, the V gene TRBV5-1; tentative D call: TRBD1 (6 bases). The germline V gene encodes CDR1 SGHRS and CDR2 YFSETQ. This CDR3 has 15 amino acids. With 0 bases removed from V and 1 base from J, the gap between germline ends came to 10 bases.

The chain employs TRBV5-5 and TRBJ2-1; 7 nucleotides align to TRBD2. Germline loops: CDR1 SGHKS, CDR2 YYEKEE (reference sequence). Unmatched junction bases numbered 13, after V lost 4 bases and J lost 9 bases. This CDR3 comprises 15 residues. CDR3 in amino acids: CASSPGAIWGGEQFF. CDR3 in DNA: TGTGCCAGCAGCCCCGGGGCTATCTGGGGGGGTGAGCAGTTCTTC.

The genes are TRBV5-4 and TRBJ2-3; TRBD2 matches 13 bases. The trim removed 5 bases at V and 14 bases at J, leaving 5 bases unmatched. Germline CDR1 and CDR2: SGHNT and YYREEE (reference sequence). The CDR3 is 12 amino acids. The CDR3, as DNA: TGTGCCAGCAGAGTGGGACTAGCGGGATGGTATTTT. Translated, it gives CASRVGLAGWYF.

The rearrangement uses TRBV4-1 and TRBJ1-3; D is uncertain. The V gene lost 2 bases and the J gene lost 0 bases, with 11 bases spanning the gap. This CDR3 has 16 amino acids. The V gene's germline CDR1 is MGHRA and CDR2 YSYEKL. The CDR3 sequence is CASSQRGILSGNTIYF. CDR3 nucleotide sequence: TGCGCCAGCAGCCAAAGAGGCATACTCTCTGGAAACACCATATATTTT.

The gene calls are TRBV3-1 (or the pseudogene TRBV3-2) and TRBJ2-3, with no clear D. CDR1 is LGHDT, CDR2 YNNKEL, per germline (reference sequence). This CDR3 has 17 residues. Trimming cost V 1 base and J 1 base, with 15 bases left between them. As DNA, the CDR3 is TGTGCCAGCAGCCAAGCCCGGTTTACTGGAGGCACAGATACGCAGTATTTT. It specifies CASSQARFTGGTDTQYF.

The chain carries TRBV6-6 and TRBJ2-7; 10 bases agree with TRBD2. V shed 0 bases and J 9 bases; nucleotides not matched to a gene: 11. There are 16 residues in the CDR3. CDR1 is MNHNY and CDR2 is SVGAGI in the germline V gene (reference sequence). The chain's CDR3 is CASSYSPEREGIAQYV. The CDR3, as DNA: TGTGCCAGCAGTTACTCTCCTGAGCGGGAGGGCATAGCGCAGTACGTC.

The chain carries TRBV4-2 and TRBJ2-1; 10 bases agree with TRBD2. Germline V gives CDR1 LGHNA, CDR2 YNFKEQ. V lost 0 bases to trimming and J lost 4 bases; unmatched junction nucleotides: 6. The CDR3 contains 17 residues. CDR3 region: CASSQEPTSGPYNEQFF. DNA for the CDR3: TGTGCCAGCAGCCAAGAACCGACTAGCGGGCCTTACAATGAGCAGTTCTTC.

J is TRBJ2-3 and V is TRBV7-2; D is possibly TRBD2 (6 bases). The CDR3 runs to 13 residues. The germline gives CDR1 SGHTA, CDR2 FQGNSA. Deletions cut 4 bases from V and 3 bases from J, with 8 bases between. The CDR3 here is CASSYGGTDTQYF. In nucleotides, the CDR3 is TGTGCCAGCAGCTATGGGGGGACAGATACGCAGTATTTT.

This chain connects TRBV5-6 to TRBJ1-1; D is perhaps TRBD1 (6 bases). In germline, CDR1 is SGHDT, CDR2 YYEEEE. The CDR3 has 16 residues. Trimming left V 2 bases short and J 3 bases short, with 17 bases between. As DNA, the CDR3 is TGTGCCAGCAGCTTTTACCGCCAAAGGGGGTACACTGAAGCTTTCTTT. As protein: CASSFYRQRGYTEAFF.

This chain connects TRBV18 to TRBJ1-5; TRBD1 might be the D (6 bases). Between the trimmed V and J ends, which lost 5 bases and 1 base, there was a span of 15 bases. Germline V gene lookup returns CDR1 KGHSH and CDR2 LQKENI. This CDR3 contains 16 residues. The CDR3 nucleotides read TGTGCCAGCTCAGTGGACAGCTCGGGGAGCAATCAGCCCCAGCATTTT. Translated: CASSVDSSGSNQPQHF.

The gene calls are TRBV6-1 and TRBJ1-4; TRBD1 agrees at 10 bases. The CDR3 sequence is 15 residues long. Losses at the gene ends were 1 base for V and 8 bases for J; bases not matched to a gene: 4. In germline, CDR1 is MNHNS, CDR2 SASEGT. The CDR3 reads CASSEGGTGVEKLFF. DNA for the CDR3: TGTGCCAGCAGTGAAGGGGGGACAGGGGTAGAAAAACTGTTTTTT.

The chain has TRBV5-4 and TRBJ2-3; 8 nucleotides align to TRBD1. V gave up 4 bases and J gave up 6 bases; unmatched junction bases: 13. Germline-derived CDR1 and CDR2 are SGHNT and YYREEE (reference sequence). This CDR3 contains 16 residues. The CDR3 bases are TGTGCCAGCAGCGGTGACAGGGGCCCTGAACGGGATACGCAGTATTTT. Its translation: CASSGDRGPERDTQYF.

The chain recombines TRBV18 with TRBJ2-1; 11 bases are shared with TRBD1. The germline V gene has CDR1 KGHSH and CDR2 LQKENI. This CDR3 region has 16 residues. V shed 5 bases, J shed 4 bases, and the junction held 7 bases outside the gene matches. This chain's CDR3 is CASSSRGTGGYNEQFF. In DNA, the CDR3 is TGTGCCAGCTCAAGTCGCGGGACAGGGGGGTACAATGAGCAGTTCTTC.

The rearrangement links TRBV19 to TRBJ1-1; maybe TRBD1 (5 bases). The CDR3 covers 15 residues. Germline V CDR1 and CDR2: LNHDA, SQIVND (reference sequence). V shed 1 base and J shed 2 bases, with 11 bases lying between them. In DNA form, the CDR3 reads TGTGCCAGTAGTATAGGACAGACGTTTAACACTGAAGCTTTCTTT. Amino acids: CASSIGQTFNTEAFF.

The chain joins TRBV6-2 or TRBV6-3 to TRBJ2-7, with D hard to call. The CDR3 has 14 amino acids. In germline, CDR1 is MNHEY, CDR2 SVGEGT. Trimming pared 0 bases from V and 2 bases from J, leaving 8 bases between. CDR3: CASSYSSPAYEQYV. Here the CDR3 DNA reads TGTGCCAGCAGTTACTCGTCTCCAGCCTACGAGCAGTACGTC.

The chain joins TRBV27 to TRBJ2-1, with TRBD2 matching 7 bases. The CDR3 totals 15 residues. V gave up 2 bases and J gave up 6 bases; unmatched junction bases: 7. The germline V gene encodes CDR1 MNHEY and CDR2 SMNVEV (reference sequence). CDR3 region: CASSLISQRGNEQFF. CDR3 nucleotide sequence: TGTGCCAGCAGTTTAATCTCCCAGCGGGGCAATGAGCAGTTCTTC.

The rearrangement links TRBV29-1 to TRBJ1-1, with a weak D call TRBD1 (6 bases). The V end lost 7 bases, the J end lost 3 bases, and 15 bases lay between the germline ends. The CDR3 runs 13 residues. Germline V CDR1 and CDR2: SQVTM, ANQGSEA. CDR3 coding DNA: TGCAGCGCACCTGGACAGCCTCACACTGAAGCTTTCTTT. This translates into CSAPGQPHTEAFF.